Reported below is one T cell receptor (beta chain). The CDR3 runs 13 residues. Per the germline V gene, CDR1 is LNHDA and CDR2 is SQIVND (reference sequence). Deletions cut 4 bases from V and 5 bases from J, with 10 bases between. Original analysis: How many nucleated cells were present was estimated from reference gene primer amplification. Some clones are missing from TCRdb's copy, which holds only in-frame ones; the method was immunoSEQ multiplex PCR. That table gives V, J and clone size, and the DNA gave D and trimming. The repertoire holds a few hundred thousand clones, with 85% as singletons. This record belongs to a study of blood T cell repertoires in COVID-19. Study in general: Samples of COVID-19 (acute and convalescent) were obtained from the United States, Italy and Spain.

In terms of age and location, participants ranged from roughly 18 to 100 years and lived in 24 US areas. Donors were grouped by their self-reported clinical history. The receptor was derived from a woman aged 45-65 years who had been exposed to COVID-19. The V and J genes are TRBV19 and TRBJ2-3; D is perhaps TRBD1 (5 bases). Sequencing was performed on PBMCs or T cells enriched from blood (not recorded which). The CDR3 nucleotides are TGTGCCAGTAGTACCCAAAGGGGAGATACGCAGTATTTT. This codes for CASSTQRGDTQYF.